These T cell receptor beta chains were read from a single sample in a study of T cell repertoires in cytomegalovirus infection. TCRdb re-called the reads with MiXCR, one entry per CDR3 protein. Of fewer than 250,000 distinct CDR3 sequences listed, over 9% are singletons. Sample: PBMCs. Source of these receptors: a human donor in good health (CMV status not recorded). Some clones in this sample may be carry-over from other donors' samples. Each CDR3 is given with its conserved first and last residue. The D gene is left open where the match is weak. Clone sizes are given selectively: once, few, many, or a class where the clone is expanded.

v_call: TRBV28; d_call: -; clone_size: few; cdr3_length: 14; j_call: TRBJ2-7; cdr3_nt: TGTGCCAGCAGCTTCCCCGGGACCAACTACGAGCAGTACTTC; cdr3_aa: CASSFPGTNYEQYF
v_call: TRBV6-5; d_call: TRBD2; clone_size: many; cdr3_length: 17; j_call: TRBJ2-7; cdr3_nt: TGTGCCAGCAGTTACTCGCATCTAGCGGGGGGGCCCGGCGAGCAGTACTTC; cdr3_aa: CASSYSHLAGGPGEQYF
v_call: TRBV28; d_call: TRBD2; clone_size: -; cdr3_length: 16; j_call: TRBJ2-1; cdr3_nt: TGTGCCAGCAGTTCCCCGGGACTAGCGGGAGGGACTGAGCAGTTCTTC; cdr3_aa: CASSSPGLAGGTEQFF
v_call: TRBV5-6; d_call: TRBD1; clone_size: few; cdr3_length: 15; j_call: TRBJ1-5; cdr3_nt: TGTGCCAGCAGCCAAGGACAGGGTTTTCATCAGCCCCAGCATTTT; cdr3_aa: CASSQGQGFHQPQHF
v_call: TRBV24-1; d_call: -; clone_size: -; cdr3_length: 18; j_call: TRBJ2-3; cdr3_nt: TGTGCCACCAGTGATTTGCAGGGGGGAACGTCTAGCACAGATACGCAGTATTTT; cdr3_aa: CATSDLQGGTSSTDTQYF
v_call: TRBV7-2; d_call: -; clone_size: many; cdr3_length: 14; j_call: TRBJ2-7; cdr3_nt: TGTGCCAGCAGCTTAGCGCCCTACTCCTACGAGCAGTACTTC; cdr3_aa: CASSLAPYSYEQYF
v_call: TRBV7-9; d_call: TRBD2; clone_size: -; cdr3_length: 17; j_call: TRBJ2-1; cdr3_nt: TGTGCCAGCAGCTTTAAGACTAGCGGGCTCTCCTACAATGAGCAGTTCTTC; cdr3_aa: CASSFKTSGLSYNEQFF
v_call: TRBV7-9; d_call: -; clone_size: many; cdr3_length: 14; j_call: TRBJ2-5; cdr3_nt: TGTGCCAGCAGCTTAGCGGCAGGACAAGAGACCCAGTACTTC; cdr3_aa: CASSLAAGQETQYF
v_call: TRBV29-1; d_call: TRBD1; clone_size: few; cdr3_length: 14; j_call: TRBJ2-6; cdr3_nt: TGCAGCGCCTCGACAGGGGCTGGGGCCAACGTCCTGACTTTC; cdr3_aa: CSASTGAGANVLTF
v_call: TRBV30; d_call: -; clone_size: few; cdr3_length: 12; j_call: TRBJ2-7; cdr3_nt: TGTGCCTGGGACTCGCCATCCTACGAGCAGTACTTC; cdr3_aa: CAWDSPSYEQYF
v_call: TRBV7-2; d_call: -; clone_size: few; cdr3_length: 13; j_call: TRBJ1-1; cdr3_nt: TGTGCCAGCAGCTTAGAAGAGTTAACTGAAGCTTTCTTT; cdr3_aa: CASSLEELTEAFF
v_call: TRBV20-1; d_call: TRBD2; clone_size: many; cdr3_length: 14; j_call: TRBJ2-3; cdr3_nt: TGCAGTGCTAGAGATGCGGGGGGAACAGATACGCAGTATTTT; cdr3_aa: CSARDAGGTDTQYF
v_call: TRBV7-2; d_call: -; clone_size: many; cdr3_length: 15; j_call: TRBJ1-3; cdr3_nt: TGTGCCAGCAGCTTCACAGGCCCACCTGGAAACACCATATATTTT; cdr3_aa: CASSFTGPPGNTIYF
v_call: TRBV5-4; d_call: -; clone_size: many; cdr3_length: 14; j_call: TRBJ1-1; cdr3_nt: TGTGCCAGCAGCTTTGACAGATTGAACACTGAAGCTTTCTTT; cdr3_aa: CASSFDRLNTEAFF
v_call: TRBV7-3; d_call: -; clone_size: -; cdr3_length: 14; j_call: TRBJ2-7; cdr3_nt: TGTGCCAGCAGCGCAGTCACAGGGCCCTACGAGCAGTACTTC; cdr3_aa: CASSAVTGPYEQYF
v_call: TRBV7-8; d_call: -; clone_size: many; cdr3_length: 12; j_call: TRBJ1-1; cdr3_nt: TGTGCCAGCAGCTTAGGGAGGGGTGAAGCTTTCTTT; cdr3_aa: CASSLGRGEAFF
v_call: TRBV2; d_call: -; clone_size: -; cdr3_length: 13; j_call: TRBJ2-7; cdr3_nt: TGTGCCACCACGGGACTTGGATACTACGAGCAGTACTTC; cdr3_aa: CATTGLGYYEQYF
v_call: TRBV5-5; d_call: TRBD1; clone_size: -; cdr3_length: 15; j_call: TRBJ1-2; cdr3_nt: TGTGCCAGCAGCACTAGACAGGGGACTAACTATGGCTACACCTTC; cdr3_aa: CASSTRQGTNYGYTF
v_call: TRBV5-6; d_call: TRBD1; clone_size: few; cdr3_length: 15; j_call: TRBJ2-7; cdr3_nt: TGTGCCAGCAGCCCGGACAGGACGGAAACCTACGAGCAGTACTTC; cdr3_aa: CASSPDRTETYEQYF
v_call: TRBV19; d_call: TRBD1; clone_size: -; cdr3_length: 12; j_call: TRBJ2-7; cdr3_nt: TGTGCCAGTAGTAGACAGGGCAACGAGCAGTACTTC; cdr3_aa: CASSRQGNEQYF
v_call: TRBV29-1; d_call: -; clone_size: once; cdr3_length: 15; j_call: TRBJ2-5; cdr3_nt: TGCAGCGTTGAGGAGGTGGGTCCCGAACAAGAGACCCAGTACTTC; cdr3_aa: CSVEEVGPEQETQYF
v_call: TRBV7-2; d_call: -; clone_size: many; cdr3_length: 14; j_call: TRBJ2-5; cdr3_nt: TGTGCCAGCAGTAAAGCCCGACTAGTTGAGACCCAGTACTTC; cdr3_aa: CASSKARLVETQYF
v_call: TRBV14; d_call: -; clone_size: -; cdr3_length: 15; j_call: TRBJ2-7; cdr3_nt: TGTGCCAGCAGCCAGGTCGGACTGAGGACCTACGAGCAGTACTTC; cdr3_aa: CASSQVGLRTYEQYF
v_call: TRBV5-1; d_call: -; clone_size: -; cdr3_length: 13; j_call: TRBJ2-1; cdr3_nt: TGCGCCAGCAGCCCCCCGGGCCTCAATGAGCAGTTCTTC; cdr3_aa: CASSPPGLNEQFF
v_call: TRBV20-1; d_call: -; clone_size: few; cdr3_length: 13; j_call: TRBJ2-7; cdr3_nt: TGCAGTGCTAGAAGTCCTAGCTCCTACGAGCAGTACTTC; cdr3_aa: CSARSPSSYEQYF
v_call: TRBV7-2; d_call: TRBD2; clone_size: many; cdr3_length: 15; j_call: TRBJ2-5; cdr3_nt: TGTGCCAGCAGCCCCCAGGAGCGGGAGTATGAGACCCAGTACTTC; cdr3_aa: CASSPQEREYETQYF
v_call: TRBV7-2; d_call: TRBD2; clone_size: many; cdr3_length: 17; j_call: TRBJ2-1; cdr3_nt: TGTGCCAGCAGCTTAGAGGCTAGCGGCAGCTCCTACAATGAGCAGTTCTTC; cdr3_aa: CASSLEASGSSYNEQFF
v_call: TRBV7-2; d_call: -; clone_size: many; cdr3_length: 16; j_call: TRBJ2-5; cdr3_nt: TGTGCCAGCAGCTTAGTGGGTAGCGCCACAAGGGAGACCCAGTACTTC; cdr3_aa: CASSLVGSATRETQYF
v_call: TRBV12-3/TRBV12-4; d_call: -; clone_size: few; cdr3_length: 13; j_call: TRBJ1-1; cdr3_nt: TGTGCCAGCAGTTTAGGGGAGGACACTGAAGCTTTCTTT; cdr3_aa: CASSLGEDTEAFF
v_call: TRBV10-3; d_call: -; clone_size: few; cdr3_length: 15; j_call: TRBJ1-1; cdr3_nt: TGTGCCATCAGTGACCCTGGACGGGGGGGCGCTGAAGCTTTCTTT; cdr3_aa: CAISDPGRGGAEAFF
v_call: TRBV12-3/TRBV12-4; d_call: -; clone_size: many; cdr3_length: 15; j_call: TRBJ1-6; cdr3_nt: TGTGCCAGCAGTCCCCGGGGCCTCTATAATTCACCCCTCCACTTT; cdr3_aa: CASSPRGLYNSPLHF
v_call: TRBV28; d_call: TRBD2; clone_size: many; cdr3_length: 15; j_call: TRBJ2-5; cdr3_nt: TGTGCCAGCAGTCCGGGACTAGCGGCTTACGAGACCCAGTACTTC; cdr3_aa: CASSPGLAAYETQYF
v_call: TRBV25-1; d_call: -; clone_size: -; cdr3_length: 14; j_call: TRBJ1-1; cdr3_nt: TGTGCCAGCAAAAGGGACCCTGGGAACACTGAAGCTTTCTTT; cdr3_aa: CASKRDPGNTEAFF
v_call: TRBV28; d_call: TRBD1; clone_size: many; cdr3_length: 15; j_call: TRBJ1-2; cdr3_nt: TGTGCCAGCAGGTGGTTGGGACAGCCTAACTATGGCTACACCTTC; cdr3_aa: CASRWLGQPNYGYTF
v_call: TRBV10-3; d_call: -; clone_size: -; cdr3_length: 17; j_call: TRBJ1-1; cdr3_nt: TGTGCCATCAGTGGGATTCCCTCCGGGACCGGTCCGGATGAAGCTTTCTTT; cdr3_aa: CAISGIPSGTGPDEAFF